This T cell receptor (beta chain) was captured in a study of blood T cell repertoires in COVID-19. Background on the study: T cells, B-cell-depleted T cells, or PBMCs provided the cDNA or gDNA that served as material.

Per the authors' pipeline: Estimates of nucleated cell counts were drawn from the amplification of reference gene primers. The repertoire was sequenced with immunoSEQ multiplex PCR; TCRdb's copy has only in-frame clones and lacks some. The V and J calls and clone size come from that table; D and trimming were worked out from the DNA. The data show about 69,000 clones, with 90% seen just once and approximately 5.3% held by the top ten. V was cut by 5 bases and J by 1 base, with 9 bases left in between. Germline V lookup: CDR1 SGHKS, CDR2 YYEKEE (reference sequence). CDR3 length equals 13 residues. V gene TRBV5-5 combines with J gene TRBJ1-1, with D possibly TRBD1 on 5 matching bases. This TCR was sampled from a man aged 50-59 years with acute or convalescent COVID-19. What was sequenced was peripheral blood. The CDR3 sequence is CASRVRENTEAFF. For the CDR3, the DNA is TGTGCCAGCAGGGTCAGGGAGAACACTGAAGCTTTCTTT.